This T cell receptor (beta chain) was retrieved from a study of Graves' ophthalmopathy and Graves' hyperthyroidism. Study-wide background: Absence of ophthalmopathy within 18 months of follow-up defined stable hyperthyroidism. Regarding the study as a whole: Detection in blood was also observed for most expanded thyroid clonotypes above 0.001 frequency.

Comment on this clonotype: The antigen is undetermined. Sequence at one end of the junction differs from germline and may be a read error.

The TCR beta CDR3 regions underwent amplification from RNA transcripts. Following a first-round RT-PCR that used HTBI primers, a second-round multiplex PCR was carried out. Using its own MiXCR run on the multiplex PCR reads, TCRdb lists one record per CDR3 protein. Of about 590,000 distinct CDR3 sequences listed, less than 40% are singletons. CDR1 and CDR2 from the germline V gene are KGHDR and SFDVKD. The CDR3 is 16 residues long. The sequenced material came from peripheral blood or thyroid tissue (not recorded which). The TCR was taken from an adult man with Graves' hyperthyroidism. This sequence joins TRBV24-1 and TRBJ2-7; maybe TRBD1 (5 bases). The DNA end favors TRBJ2-1, so the J call may be wrong. CDR3 coding DNA: TGTGCCACCAGTGCCGGAGATGGGGCACCCTACAATGAACAGTTCTTC. Protein sequence: CATSAGDGAPYNEQFF.